This is a list of T cell receptor beta chains from one sample in a study of beta chain features in type 1 diabetes. The table came from immunoSEQ multiplex PCR; TCRdb's copy has only in-frame clones and leaves some out. This table has approximately 250,000 clones, around 22% appearing once. Sequenced material: naive CD4+ T cells from blood. Every receptor here comes from a woman aged 30 to 39 with type 1 diabetes. Each CDR3 is given with its conserved first and last residue. Fields, in order: J gene, V gene, clone size, D gene, CDR3 DNA, CDR3 protein. D genes are given only for firm matches. Clone size is not always given. Where it is, it says once, few, many or a class for expanded clones.

J gene: TRBJ1-2
V gene: TRBV7-9
clone size: few
D gene: NA
CDR3 DNA: TGTGCCAGCAGCTTTAGCAGGAGGCACTATGGCTACACCTTC
CDR3 protein: CASSFSRRHYGYTF

J gene: TRBJ1-2
V gene: TRBV30
clone size: NA
D gene: NA
CDR3 DNA: TGTGCCTGGAGTGTATCCCCAGGAAGGGGTGGCTATGGCTACACCTTC
CDR3 protein: CAWSVSPGRGGYGYTF

J gene: TRBJ2-1
V gene: TRBV27
clone size: NA
D gene: NA
CDR3 DNA: TGTGCCAGCAGTCGTACTCGTATAGTTGAGCAGTTCTTC
CDR3 protein: CASSRTRIVEQFF

J gene: TRBJ2-7
V gene: TRBV29-1
clone size: few
D gene: NA
CDR3 DNA: TGCAGCGCGTACAGGGTCGGTTACGAGCAGTACTTC
CDR3 protein: CSAYRVGYEQYF

J gene: TRBJ2-2
V gene: TRBV5-6
clone size: few
D gene: NA
CDR3 DNA: TGTGCCAGCAGCGTGGACATCGCGAACACCGGGGAGCTGTTTTTT
CDR3 protein: CASSVDIANTGELFF

J gene: TRBJ2-7
V gene: TRBV15
clone size: few
D gene: TRBD1
CDR3 DNA: TGTGCCACCAGCAGAGATCGTCAGGGGGACGAGCAGTACTTC
CDR3 protein: CATSRDRQGDEQYF

J gene: TRBJ2-6
V gene: TRBV6-4
clone size: NA
D gene: NA
CDR3 DNA: TGTGCCAGCTCCTCCGTTTCCTCTGGGGCCAACGTCCTGACTTTC
CDR3 protein: CASSSVSSGANVLTF

J gene: TRBJ2-1
V gene: TRBV29-1
clone size: few
D gene: NA
CDR3 DNA: TGCAGCGTGGCTGCAGGGGTGGGTGAGCAGTTCTTC
CDR3 protein: CSVAAGVGEQFF

J gene: TRBJ1-1
V gene: TRBV5-1
clone size: few
D gene: NA
CDR3 DNA: TGCGCCAGCAGCTTGGAACAGAACACTGAAGCTTTCTTT
CDR3 protein: CASSLEQNTEAFF

J gene: TRBJ1-2
V gene: TRBV27
clone size: few
D gene: TRBD1
CDR3 DNA: TGTGCCAGCAGAAGGTCGACAGGGTCCTACTATGGCTACACCTTC
CDR3 protein: CASRRSTGSYYGYTF

J gene: TRBJ1-4
V gene: TRBV2
clone size: NA
D gene: NA
CDR3 DNA: TGTGCCAGCAGTAATACAGGGAATGAAAAACTGTTTTTT
CDR3 protein: CASSNTGNEKLFF

J gene: TRBJ2-3
V gene: TRBV18
clone size: NA
D gene: TRBD1
CDR3 DNA: TGTGCCAGCTCACCACAACAGGGGGCCACAGATACGCAGTATTTT
CDR3 protein: CASSPQQGATDTQYF

J gene: TRBJ2-2
V gene: TRBV5-1
clone size: NA
D gene: TRBD2
CDR3 DNA: TGCGCCAGCAGCTTGGTACCACTAGCGGGAAACACCGGGGAGCTGTTTTTT
CDR3 protein: CASSLVPLAGNTGELFF

J gene: TRBJ2-1
V gene: TRBV30
clone size: few
D gene: NA
CDR3 DNA: TGTGCCTGGGGACTATTGCCCAATGAGCAGTTCTTC
CDR3 protein: CAWGLLPNEQFF

J gene: TRBJ2-2
V gene: TRBV30
clone size: NA
D gene: TRBD2
CDR3 DNA: TGTGCCTGGACCGGTACCACTAGCGGGAGGGCCTTCGGCGGGGAGCTGTTTTTT
CDR3 protein: CAWTGTTSGRAFGGELFF

J gene: TRBJ1-5
V gene: TRBV15
clone size: few
D gene: TRBD1
CDR3 DNA: TGTGCCACCAGCCAGCGACAGGGAGTCCAGCCCCAGCATTTT
CDR3 protein: CATSQRQGVQPQHF

J gene: TRBJ2-5
V gene: TRBV29-1
clone size: NA
D gene: TRBD2
CDR3 DNA: TGCAGCGTTGAAGTCCAGGCTAGCGGGAGAGAGACCCAGTACTTC
CDR3 protein: CSVEVQASGRETQYF

J gene: TRBJ2-7
V gene: TRBV18
clone size: NA
D gene: NA
CDR3 DNA: TGTGCCAGCTCACCCCCAGGGTCGAGCTCCTACGAGCAGTACTTC
CDR3 protein: CASSPPGSSSYEQYF

J gene: TRBJ2-1
V gene: TRBV14
clone size: few
D gene: TRBD2
CDR3 DNA: TGTGCCAGCAGCTCACTAGCGGGAGGGAGCTCCTACAATGAGCAGTTCTTC
CDR3 protein: CASSSLAGGSSYNEQFF

J gene: TRBJ1-2
V gene: TRBV29-1
clone size: NA
D gene: NA
CDR3 DNA: TGCAGCGTTGTCGATGGCTACACCTTC
CDR3 protein: CSVVDGYTF

J gene: TRBJ2-7
V gene: TRBV30
clone size: few
D gene: NA
CDR3 DNA: TGTGCCTGGAGTGTAGCTGGTGAGCAGTACTTC
CDR3 protein: CAWSVAGEQYF

J gene: TRBJ1-1
V gene: TRBV7-3
clone size: few
D gene: NA
CDR3 DNA: TGTGCCAGCAGCTTTCAGGGAGGGGACACTGAAGCTTTCTTT
CDR3 protein: CASSFQGGDTEAFF

J gene: TRBJ2-6
V gene: TRBV2
clone size: NA
D gene: TRBD1
CDR3 DNA: TGTGCCAGCAGACCTACAGGGGTTGGGGCCAACGTCCTGACTTTC
CDR3 protein: CASRPTGVGANVLTF

J gene: TRBJ2-1
V gene: TRBV5-1
clone size: few
D gene: TRBD2
CDR3 DNA: TGCGCCAGCAGCTTTGCGGGAGGGAGATACAATGAGCAGTTCTTC
CDR3 protein: CASSFAGGRYNEQFF

J gene: TRBJ2-1
V gene: TRBV18
clone size: few
D gene: TRBD2
CDR3 DNA: TGTGCCAGCTCACCAACTAGCGGGAGCTCCTACAATGAGCAGTTCTTC
CDR3 protein: CASSPTSGSSYNEQFF

J gene: TRBJ2-3
V gene: TRBV29-1
clone size: NA
D gene: TRBD2
CDR3 DNA: TGCAGCGTCCAGCGGGAAAGCACAGATACGCAGTATTTT
CDR3 protein: CSVQRESTDTQYF

J gene: TRBJ1-2
V gene: TRBV28
clone size: NA
D gene: NA
CDR3 DNA: TGTGCCAGCCGAGTCGCGAGGAACTATGGCTACACCTTC
CDR3 protein: CASRVARNYGYTF

J gene: TRBJ2-1
V gene: TRBV5-1
clone size: few
D gene: TRBD2
CDR3 DNA: TGCGCCAGCAGCTTACTAGCGGGAGTGGGTGAGCAGTTCTTC
CDR3 protein: CASSLLAGVGEQFF

J gene: TRBJ1-2
V gene: TRBV18
clone size: few
D gene: TRBD1
CDR3 DNA: TGTGCCAGCTCACGGGGGACACAAGCGACAGGGAACGGCTACACCTTC
CDR3 protein: CASSRGTQATGNGYTF

J gene: TRBJ2-1
V gene: TRBV9
clone size: NA
D gene: NA
CDR3 DNA: TGTGCCAGCAGCGTGTTAACTTCGGGAGCGAATGAGCAGTTCTTC
CDR3 protein: CASSVLTSGANEQFF

J gene: TRBJ2-3
V gene: TRBV11-3
clone size: NA
D gene: TRBD2
CDR3 DNA: TGTGCCAGCAGCACAGCCCCAGGACTAGCGGGAGATACGCAGTATTTT
CDR3 protein: CASSTAPGLAGDTQYF

J gene: TRBJ1-1
V gene: TRBV6-6
clone size: NA
D gene: NA
CDR3 DNA: TGTGCCAGCAGTTCACCGCAGGGGGAAGCTTTCTTT
CDR3 protein: CASSSPQGEAFF

J gene: TRBJ2-7
V gene: TRBV5-1
clone size: few
D gene: TRBD2
CDR3 DNA: TGCGCCAGCAGCAGGGACATGACTAGCGGGACGTACGAGCAGTACTTC
CDR3 protein: CASSRDMTSGTYEQYF

J gene: TRBJ1-5
V gene: TRBV7-7
clone size: NA
D gene: NA
CDR3 DNA: TGTGCTAGCAGCCCAGGGGCAGATCAGCCCCAGCATTTT
CDR3 protein: CASSPGADQPQHF

J gene: TRBJ2-1
V gene: TRBV9
clone size: NA
D gene: NA
CDR3 DNA: TGTGCCAGCAGCGTAGCGGGACACCGCTCCTACAATGAGCAGTTCTTC
CDR3 protein: CASSVAGHRSYNEQFF

J gene: TRBJ2-1
V gene: TRBV3-1/TRBV3-2
clone size: few
D gene: NA
CDR3 DNA: TGTTTATACAATGAGCAGTTCTTC
CDR3 protein: CLYNEQFF

J gene: TRBJ1-4
V gene: TRBV29-1
clone size: NA
D gene: NA
CDR3 DNA: TGCAGCGTTGAAGACGGGGGATTAGGGGAAAAACTGTTTTTT
CDR3 protein: CSVEDGGLGEKLFF

J gene: TRBJ1-1
V gene: TRBV19
clone size: few
D gene: NA
CDR3 DNA: TGTGCCAGTAGGACCGGGGGGAACACTGAAGCTTTCTTT
CDR3 protein: CASRTGGNTEAFF

J gene: TRBJ2-1
V gene: TRBV5-1
clone size: few
D gene: TRBD2
CDR3 DNA: TGCGCCAGCAGCCCGGGACTAGCGGGAGCCTTTGAAAATGAGCAGTTCTTC
CDR3 protein: CASSPGLAGAFENEQFF

J gene: TRBJ2-7
V gene: TRBV7-3
clone size: NA
D gene: TRBD1
CDR3 DNA: TGTGCCAGCAGCTTTATGGGACAGGGGGCCTACGAGCAGTACTTC
CDR3 protein: CASSFMGQGAYEQYF

J gene: TRBJ2-6
V gene: TRBV18
clone size: NA
D gene: NA
CDR3 DNA: TGTGCCAGCTCTCCTGGACTGTTCTCTGGGGCCAACGTCCTGACTTTC
CDR3 protein: CASSPGLFSGANVLTF

J gene: TRBJ2-3
V gene: TRBV4-1
clone size: NA
D gene: NA
CDR3 DNA: TGCGCCAGCAGCCAAGATGGCCTAGCTCGATCAGATACGCAGTATTTT
CDR3 protein: CASSQDGLARSDTQYF

J gene: TRBJ1-2
V gene: TRBV30
clone size: NA
D gene: TRBD1
CDR3 DNA: TGTGCCTGGGGGGGACAGGGGGCGCTTCCCTATGGCTACACCTTC
CDR3 protein: CAWGGQGALPYGYTF

J gene: TRBJ1-2
V gene: TRBV7-9
clone size: few
D gene: NA
CDR3 DNA: TGTGCCAGCAGCTTCGGCATTCGGGGGAGTGGCTACACCTTC
CDR3 protein: CASSFGIRGSGYTF

J gene: TRBJ2-3
V gene: TRBV7-9
clone size: NA
D gene: NA
CDR3 DNA: TGTGCCAGCAGCCTCCAGACAACGGATACGCAGTATTTT
CDR3 protein: CASSLQTTDTQYF